These 22 T cell receptor beta chains share one sample of origin, sequenced in a study of T-cell memory formation after mild COVID-19. Using its own MiXCR run on the 5' RACE reads, TCRdb lists one record per CDR3 protein. The table shows roughly 350,000 distinct CDR3 sequences, with 25% to 30% occurring only once. Source material: PBMCs or a T cell subset sorted from them (not recorded which). The source of these receptors is an adult woman who had mild COVID-19 (a few samples of this study predate the infection). Cell type and time point are not known.

This clonotype was seen a few times. The chain carries TRBV6-1 and TRBJ1-1; D uncertain. The CDR3 is 12 residues long. Trimming shortened V by 2 bases and J by 8 bases, and 9 bases separated the two germline ends. Germline-derived CDR1 and CDR2 are MNHNS and SASEGT. CDR3 in DNA: TGTGCCAGCAGTGAACACCCTTGGGAAGCTTTCTTT. It translates to CASSEHPWEAFF.

This clonotype was recorded a few times. V usage is TRBV5-6 and J usage is TRBJ2-2; D may be TRBD1 (7 bases). Germline-derived CDR1 and CDR2 are SGHDT and YYEEEE. The CDR3 is 16 residues long. V shed 1 base and J shed 4 bases, with 14 bases lying between them. This CDR3 is CASSLLTGRGTGELFF. The CDR3, as DNA: TGTGCCAGCAGCTTGTTGACAGGGCGGGGCACCGGGGAGCTGTTTTTT.

The rearrangement joins TRBV30 to TRBJ2-2, with 10 positions matching TRBD2. Germline CDR1 is GTSNPN and CDR2 is SVGIG (reference sequence). J gave up 4 bases and V 2 bases, and 4 bases lay outside the gene matches. The CDR3 is 15 residues long. CDR3 DNA: TGTGCCTGGAGTTCAAGCGGGAGGGCCACCGGGGAGCTGTTTTTT. This codes for CAWSSSGRATGELFF. The whole variable domain, filled in from reference TRBV30 and TRBJ2-2, reads SQTIHQWPATLVQPVGSPLSLECTVEGTSNPNLYWYRQAAGRGLQLLFYSVGIGQISSEVPQNLSASRPQDRQFILSSKKLLLSDSGFYLCAWSSSGRATGELFFGEGSRLTVL.

V and J are TRBV20-1 and TRBJ2-1, with 14 bases matching TRBD2. This CDR3 has 16 residues. V shed 6 bases, J shed 7 bases, and the junction held 11 bases outside the gene matches. CDR1 and CDR2 (germline): DFQATT, SNEGSKA (reference sequence). This CDR3 reads CSALGGLAGVSNEQFF. For the CDR3, the DNA is TGCAGTGCACTCGGGGGACTAGCGGGAGTTTCAAATGAGCAGTTCTTC.

CDR3 DNA sequence: TGCAGTGCACCGGGACGCTATGGCTCCTACGAGCAGTACTTC. It is translated as CSAPGRYGSYEQYF. The J gene is TRBJ2-7, the V gene TRBV20-1; D might be TRBD1 or TRBD2, each matching 5 bases. V gave up 6 bases and J gave up 0 bases, with 15 bases separating them. CDR1 is DFQATT and CDR2 is SNEGSKA in the germline V gene (reference sequence). This CDR3 is 14 amino acids long.

The V call is TRBV5-5, the J call TRBJ2-2; no firm D call. Trimming stripped 4 bases from V and 4 bases from J, with 8 bases between. The CDR3 sequence is 13 residues long. The V gene's germline CDR1 is SGHKS and CDR2 YYEKEE (reference sequence). CDR3 DNA: TGTGCCAGCAGCATCGACACCACCGGGGAGCTGTTTTTT. It is translated as CASSIDTTGELFF.

The CDR3 is CASSSHSRDTIQETQYF. The CDR3 DNA sequence: TGTGCCAGCAGCTCCCATTCCCGGGACACCATCCAAGAGACCCAGTACTTC. The chain is built from TRBV7-9 and TRBJ2-5, with D possibly being TRBD1 (6 bases). Germline V gene sequence: CDR1 SEHNR, CDR2 FQNEAQ (reference sequence). The germline V and J ends were trimmed by 4 bases and 1 base, with 19 bases remaining between them. There are 17 residues in the CDR3. Complete variable domain (other parts from reference TRBV7-9 and TRBJ2-5): DTGVSQNPRHKITKRGQNVTFRCDPISEHNRLYWYRQTLGQGPEFLTYFQNEAQLEKSRLLSDRFSAERPKGSFSTLEIQRTEQGDSAMYLCASSSHSRDTIQETQYFGPGTRLLVL.

The chain combines TRBV30 with TRBJ2-3; 9 positions match TRBD2. After removal of 5 bases from V and 4 bases from J, the junction contained 22 bases not matched to a gene. The germline CDR1 and CDR2 sequences are GTSNPN and SVGIG (reference sequence). The CDR3 totals 19 residues. CDR3 protein: CAWLVYWTGTSNGADTQYF. CDR3 DNA: TGTGCCTGGCTTGTCTACTGGACCGGGACTAGCAACGGAGCAGATACGCAGTATTTT.

The sample holds a few counts of this clonotype. The gene calls are TRBV7-8 and TRBJ2-1; 8 bases agree with TRBD2. The CDR3 extends over 15 amino acids. Germline V lookup: CDR1 SGHVS, CDR2 FQNEAQ. V gave up 5 bases and J gave up 2 bases; unmatched junction bases: 5. The CDR3: CASSPQRGPYNEQFF. CDR3 nucleotides: TGTGCCAGCAGCCCCCAGCGGGGGCCCTACAATGAGCAGTTCTTC.

This chain joins TRBV27 and TRBJ2-1, with D uncertain. Germline CDR1 is MNHEY and CDR2 is SMNVEV (reference sequence). V lost 5 bases to trimming and J lost 6 bases, with 20 bases between them. The CDR3 length is 16 residues. The CDR3, as DNA: TGTGCCAGCAGTCCCCTCGAGTACGGACGAAGCAATGAGCAGTTCTTC. Amino acid sequence: CASSPLEYGRSNEQFF.

In its sample, this clonotype was seen a few times. Sequence at one end of the junction differs from germline and may be a read error. The chain joins TRBV7-9 to TRBJ2-3; D is possibly TRBD1 or TRBD2 (5 bases each). Germline CDR1 reads SEHNR; CDR2 reads FQNEAQ (reference sequence). This CDR3 comprises 15 residues. The CDR3 region has the DNA TGTGCCAGCGGCTTTTCTCGGGGCCGCACAGATACGCAGTATTTT. This codes for CASGFSRGRTDTQYF.

This rearrangement joins TRBV3-1 to TRBJ2-5; the D call may be TRBD1 or TRBD2 (5 bases each). From germline, CDR1 is LGHDT and CDR2 YNNKEL (reference sequence). Trimming pared 7 bases from V and 2 bases from J, leaving 26 bases between. CDR3 length: 18 residues. In nucleotides, the CDR3 is TGTGCCAGCATCAACCTCGACAGCTCCCTAGCAACTCAAGAGACCCAGTACTTC. Its protein product is CASINLDSSLATQETQYF.

This clonotype turned up a few times. The chain uses TRBV7-2 and TRBJ2-7, with 7 bases lining up with TRBD2. The CDR3 spans 15 residues. The germline gives CDR1 SGHTA, CDR2 FQGNSA. Losses at the gene ends were 1 base for V and 3 bases for J; bases not matched to a gene: 6. CDR3 in DNA: TGTGCCAGCAGCTTAGGATTGGGCGGGAGCTACGAGCAGTACTTC. It encodes CASSLGLGGSYEQYF.

A few counts support this clonotype. The gene calls are TRBV20-1 and TRBJ2-1; D possibly corresponds to TRBD2 (6 bases). The CDR3 sequence is 15 residues long. Germline CDR1 is DFQATT and CDR2 is SNEGSKA (reference sequence). Trimming shortened V by 5 bases and J by 1 base, and 15 bases separated the two germline ends. Written as DNA, the CDR3 is TGCAGTGCTCTGAACCGGGGAGGATCCTACAATGAGCAGTTCTTC. Residues: CSALNRGGSYNEQFF.

The V gene is TRBV7-2, the J gene TRBJ2-5; 7 bases are shared with TRBD2. Per germline, CDR1 SGHTA and CDR2 FQGNSA. V shed 5 bases, J shed 1 base, and the junction held 4 bases outside the gene matches. The CDR3 contains 14 residues. The CDR3 DNA reads TGTGCCAGCAGCCCCCAGCGGGGCCAAGAGACCCAGTACTTC. Protein sequence: CASSPQRGQETQYF.

This clonotype was picked up a small number of times. The V call is TRBV9, the J call TRBJ1-2; D possibly corresponds to TRBD1 (5 bases). The CDR3 loop spans 15 amino acids. In germline, CDR1 is SGDLS, CDR2 YYNGEE. Trimming left V 0 bases short and J 0 bases short, with 9 bases between. The CDR3 nucleotides are TGTGCCAGCAGCGTAGGACAGACAGCTAACTATGGCTACACCTTC. This codes for CASSVGQTANYGYTF.

This clonotype was counted a few times. V gene TRBV5-6 combines with J gene TRBJ2-3; no clear D. V shed 1 base and J shed 6 bases, with 12 bases lying between them. Germline assignment: CDR1 SGHDT and CDR2 YYEEEE. The CDR3 is 14 amino acids. The CDR3 region is CASSLFLNLDTQYF. For the CDR3, the DNA is TGTGCCAGCAGCTTGTTTTTGAACCTCGATACGCAGTATTTT.

J is TRBJ2-3 and V is TRBV9; 12 bases are a match to TRBD2. The CDR3 runs 16 residues. CDR1 is SGDLS and CDR2 is YYNGEE in the germline V gene. Trimming at V came to 3 bases and at J to 4 bases, leaving 6 bases not matched to a gene. This CDR3 reads CASSGRLAGASDTQYF. Written as DNA, the CDR3 is TGTGCCAGCAGCGGAAGACTAGCGGGAGCTTCAGATACGCAGTATTTT.

The CDR3 DNA reads as TGTGCCACCAGTTCTCCTGGACTAGCGGGGAAGAATGAGCAGTTCTTC. Translated, it gives CATSSPGLAGKNEQFF. The rearrangement links TRBV24-1 to TRBJ2-1, with TRBD2 matching 12 bases. Germline trimming cut 6 bases from V and 7 bases from J; bases unmatched to any gene: 9. Looked up from germline, CDR1 is KGHDR and CDR2 is SFDVKD. The CDR3 is made up of 16 amino acids.

The chain has TRBV30 and TRBJ1-6; TRBD1 might be the D (5 bases). CDR3 length: 13 amino acids. V shed 1 base and J shed 9 bases, with 10 bases lying between them. The V gene's germline CDR1 is GTSNPN and CDR2 SVGIG (reference sequence). CDR3 sequence reads: CAWSDRSSSPLHF. The CDR3 bases are TGTGCCTGGAGTGACAGGAGCTCTTCACCCCTCCACTTT.

This clonotype came up many times. J is TRBJ1-3 and V is TRBV6-6, with D perhaps matching TRBD1 (5 bases). Looked up from germline, CDR1 is MNHNY and CDR2 is SVGAGI (reference sequence). V dropped 6 bases and J dropped 0 bases, with 15 bases sitting between them. The CDR3 totals 16 residues. The CDR3 bases are TGTGCCAGCAGCCTGGGCCAGGGCAGCTCTGGAAACACCATATATTTT. Translating it yields CASSLGQGSSGNTIYF.

This chain uses TRBV6-2 or TRBV6-3 with TRBJ2-7, with 9 bases fitting TRBD1. V dropped 2 bases and J dropped 4; count of bases not matched to a gene: 9. The length of the CDR3 is 16 residues. Looked up from germline, CDR1 is MNHEY and CDR2 is SVGEGT. The CDR3 spells CASSYEPRDRAYEQYF. The CDR3 region has the DNA TGTGCCAGCAGTTACGAGCCGCGGGACAGGGCGTACGAGCAGTACTTC.